These 23 T cell receptor beta chains were sequenced from one sample in a study of cytomegalovirus exposure and HLA in healthy donors. The PCR employed 60 Vbeta primers together with 13 Jbeta primers. The table came from immunoSEQ multiplex PCR; TCRdb's copy has only in-frame clones and leaves some out. The sample has 130,000 to 150,000 clones; approximately 78% are singletons. Material for sequencing was PBMCs. These receptors were collected from a middle-aged woman in good health and CMV-seropositive.

The chain is built from TRBV2 and TRBJ1-6; no firm D call. The CDR3 runs 12 residues. Trimming removed 6 bases at V and 6 bases at J, with 6 bases between. Germline V CDR1 and CDR2: SNHLY, FYNNEI. CDR3 DNA: TGTGCCAGCAGCGACACTAATTCACCCCTCCACTTT. It is translated as CASSDTNSPLHF.

The chain couples TRBV27 to TRBJ1-3; D remains unclear. CDR1 is MNHEY and CDR2 is SMNVEV in the germline V gene (reference sequence). Trimming shortened V by 2 bases and J by 2 bases, and 7 bases separated the two germline ends. The CDR3 spans 14 residues. CDR3 DNA: TGTGCCAGCAGTTTACGGGGAACTGGAAACACCATATATTTT. Protein sequence: CASSLRGTGNTIYF.

This chain connects TRBV9 to TRBJ1-4, with D possibly TRBD1 on 6 matching bases. The length of the CDR3 is 15 residues. CDR1 is SGDLS, CDR2 YYNGEE, per germline. With 4 bases removed from V and 2 bases from J, the gap between germline ends came to 12 bases. The CDR3: CASSPQGSTNEKLFF. The CDR3 DNA is TGTGCCAGCAGCCCACAGGGCTCCACTAATGAAAAACTGTTTTTT.

The chain is built from TRBV27 and TRBJ2-1; D is undetermined. Germline V CDR1 and CDR2: MNHEY, SMNVEV (reference sequence). V lost 8 bases and J lost 9, with 11 bases in between. The CDR3 has 11 amino acids. The CDR3 reads CASVRASEQFF. DNA for the CDR3: TGTGCCAGCGTCCGCGCGAGTGAGCAGTTCTTC.

This chain connects TRBV5-1 to TRBJ1-1, with unresolved D. CDR3 length: 11 residues. The V gene's germline CDR1 is SGHRS and CDR2 YFSETQ. Trimming stripped 1 base from V and 11 bases from J, with 9 bases between. The CDR3 sequence: CASSLSGVAFF. DNA of the CDR3: TGCGCCAGCAGCTTGAGCGGTGTTGCTTTCTTT.

V is TRBV2 and J is TRBJ1-2; tentatively, D is TRBD1 (6 bases). CDR1 is SNHLY and CDR2 is FYNNEI in the germline V gene. Deletions cut 4 bases from V and 0 bases from J, with 21 bases between. This CDR3 has 18 amino acids. CDR3 sequence reads: CASSGVRGLRSANYGYTF. The CDR3 coding sequence is TGTGCCAGCAGTGGCGTCAGGGGACTACGTTCAGCTAACTATGGCTACACCTTC.

This clone has a single count. V gene TRBV19 combines with J gene TRBJ1-3, with TRBD1 as a possible D gene (5 bases). Germline CDR1 reads LNHDA; CDR2 reads SQIVND (reference sequence). V lost 7 bases and J lost 2, with 12 bases in between. The CDR3 loop spans 14 amino acids. CDR3 loop: CASIAGGAGNTIYF. The CDR3 DNA reads TGTGCCAGTATCGCGGGAGGGGCTGGAAACACCATATATTTT.

This rearrangement joins TRBV9 to TRBJ1-1, with TRBD1 matching 10 bases. Germline CDR1 SGDLS, CDR2 YYNGEE. This CDR3 has 15 residues. V trimming: 0 bases; J trimming: 11 bases; junction bases outside the gene matches: 10. For the CDR3, the DNA is TGTGCCAGCAGCGTAGGCCCCGAGGGACAGGGGTCGGCTTTCTTT. Translated: CASSVGPEGQGSAFF. Full variable domain (missing parts from reference TRBV9 and TRBJ1-1): DSGVTQTPKHLITATGQRVTLRCSPRSGDLSVYWYQQSLDQGLQFLIQYYNGEERAKGNILERFSAQQFPDLHSELNLSSLELGDSALYFCASSVGPEGQGSAFFGQGTRLTVV.

In nucleotides, the CDR3 is TGTGCCACCCGGGGGGCTCCCGAGCAGTACTTC. Amino acids: CATRGAPEQYF. V is TRBV28 and J is TRBJ2-7; D may be TRBD2 (7 bases). The CDR3 is 11 residues long. CDR1 MDHEN and CDR2 SYDVKM come from the germline V gene. Trimming removed 10 bases at V and 6 bases at J, with 13 bases between.

This chain joins TRBV18 and TRBJ2-7, with D tentatively TRBD1 (6 bases). Per the germline V gene, CDR1 is KGHSH and CDR2 is LQKENI. The CDR3 consists of 14 residues. Deletions cut 3 bases from V and 6 bases from J, with 15 bases between. CDR3 in amino acids: CASSPGKQGGEQYF. CDR3 sequence (DNA): TGTGCCAGCTCACCGGGGAAACAGGGCGGCGAGCAGTACTTC.

This clone was detected only a few times. The rearrangement uses TRBV28 and TRBJ2-2; a possible D gene is TRBD2 (5 bases). V was trimmed by 2 bases and J by 6 bases, leaving 10 bases between them. CDR3 length equals 14 residues. The germline gives CDR1 MDHEN, CDR2 SYDVKM. In DNA form, the CDR3 reads TGTGCCAGCAGTTTACGGGGTATCGCCGGGGAGCTGTTTTTT. Its translation is CASSLRGIAGELFF. Full variable domain (remainder filled in from reference TRBV28 and TRBJ2-2): DVKVTQSSRYLVKRTGEKVFLECVQDMDHENMFWYRQDPGLGLRLIYFSYDVKMKEKGDIPEGYSVSREKKERFSLILESASTNQTSMYLCASSLRGIAGELFFGEGSRLTVL.

The chain has TRBV5-4 and TRBJ2-7; maybe TRBD2 (6 bases). The CDR3 is 13 amino acids. CDR1 SGHNT and CDR2 YYREEE come from the germline V gene (reference sequence). V was clipped by 1 base and J by 7 bases, with 12 bases between them. This chain's CDR3 is CASSLPLAREQYF. CDR3 nucleotides: TGTGCCAGCAGCTTGCCACTAGCTAGAGAGCAGTACTTC.

This clone has only a few counts. The chain joins TRBV5-1 to TRBJ1-1; 10 bases fit TRBD1. Unmatched junction bases numbered 1, after V lost 0 bases and J lost 5 bases. CDR3 size: 14 residues. CDR1 SGHRS and CDR2 YFSETQ come from the germline V gene. CDR3 in DNA: TGCGCCAGCAGCTTGGGACAGGGGGCGACTGAAGCTTTCTTT. Translating gives CASSLGQGATEAFF.

V and J are TRBV9 and TRBJ2-6; D is unresolved. CDR3 length: 12 residues. Germline CDR1 and CDR2: SGDLS and YYNGEE. V lost 3 bases to trimming and J lost 4 bases, with 2 bases between them. CDR3 sequence reads: CASSAGANVLTF. The CDR3 region has the DNA TGTGCCAGCAGCGCAGGGGCCAACGTCCTGACTTTC.

The sample holds a few counts of this clone. J is TRBJ1-4 and V is TRBV18, with unresolved D. Trimming cost V 0 bases and J 5 bases, with 13 bases left between them. The CDR3 consists of 16 residues. The germline gives CDR1 KGHSH, CDR2 LQKENI. The CDR3 spells CASSPPPQPINEKLFF. CDR3 nucleotide sequence: TGTGCCAGCTCACCACCGCCACAGCCGATCAATGAAAAACTGTTTTTT.

This clone was seen a handful of times. The chain employs TRBV19 and TRBJ1-3; D gene unclear. The CDR3 runs 14 residues. Trimming took 5 bases from V and 8 from J, leaving 16 bases between them. Germline loops: CDR1 LNHDA, CDR2 SQIVND (reference sequence). CDR3 bases: TGTGCCAGTAGTCCCTCCGGGAGGTTTTACACCATATATTTT. This sequence encodes CASSPSGRFYTIYF. Looking up the rest from reference TRBV19 and TRBJ1-3 gives the full variable domain: DGGITQSPKYLFRKEGQNVTLSCEQNLNHDAMYWYRQDPGQGLRLIYYSQIVNDFQKGDIAEGYSVSREKKESFPLTVTSAQKNPTAFYLCASSPSGRFYTIYFGEGSWLTVV.

A word on this clone: The sample carries other DNA sequences with the same CDR3. V and J are TRBV7-9 and TRBJ2-7; tentative D call: TRBD2 (5 bases). V gave up 2 bases and J gave up 1 base, with 6 bases separating them. Germline V CDR1 and CDR2: SEHNR, FQNEAQ (reference sequence). This CDR3 is built from 13 residues. The CDR3 DNA reads TGTGCCAGCAGCTTAAGAGGGTCCTACGAGCAGTACTTC. It specifies CASSLRGSYEQYF.

This clone was counted a single time. The genes are TRBV29-1 and TRBJ2-1; TRBD2 matches at 12 bases. The V gene end was trimmed by 7 bases and the J gene end by 3 bases; junction bases not matched to a gene: 4. This CDR3 region has 14 residues. The V gene's germline CDR1 is SQVTM and CDR2 ANQGSEA. CDR3 loop: CSAAGLAGYNEQFF. In nucleotides, the CDR3 is TGCAGCGCTGCGGGACTAGCGGGCTACAATGAGCAGTTCTTC.

The table lists this clone with a count of one. This chain uses TRBV2 with TRBJ1-3, with D uncertain. V shed 3 bases and J shed 0 bases, with 6 bases lying between them. Per germline, CDR1 SNHLY and CDR2 FYNNEI. The CDR3 contains 14 residues. The CDR3 nucleotides are TGTGCCAGCAGTGACACATCCTCTGGAAACACCATATATTTT. Amino acids: CASSDTSSGNTIYF. The full variable domain, its missing parts supplied by reference TRBV2 and TRBJ1-3, is EPEVTQTPSHQVTQMGQEVILRCVPISNHLYFYWYRQILGQKVEFLVSFYNNEISEKSEIFDDQFSVERPDGSNFTLKIRSTKLEDSAMYFCASSDTSSGNTIYFGEGSWLTVV.

The chain uses TRBV19 and TRBJ1-2; 7 bases are a match to TRBD1. V shed 2 bases and J 2 bases; nucleotides not matched to a gene: 11. The germline V gene has CDR1 LNHDA and CDR2 SQIVND (reference sequence). The CDR3 has 17 amino acids. The CDR3 DNA is TGTGCCAGTAGTATATTCAGAAGAGAACAGGGGAACTATGGCTACACCTTC. As protein: CASSIFRREQGNYGYTF. Based on the CDR3 plus reference TRBV19 and TRBJ1-2, the full variable domain is DGGITQSPKYLFRKEGQNVTLSCEQNLNHDAMYWYRQDPGQGLRLIYYSQIVNDFQKGDIAEGYSVSREKKESFPLTVTSAQKNPTAFYLCASSIFRREQGNYGYTFGSGTRLTVV.

The chain combines TRBV11-3 with TRBJ2-2, with 7 bases that match TRBD2. The CDR3 spans 16 residues. The V segment lost 5 bases and the J segment 2 bases; nucleotides outside the gene matches: 8. Germline assignment: CDR1 SGHNT and CDR2 YENEEA. In DNA form, the CDR3 reads TGTGCCAGCAGCCCCTCGACTAGCCGAAACACCGGGGAGCTGTTTTTT. This gives the protein CASSPSTSRNTGELFF.

This chain connects TRBV27 to TRBJ2-5; 13 bases line up with TRBD2. Trimming removed 7 bases from V and 5 bases from J; junction bases left unmatched: 7. The CDR3 is 15 residues long. Germline V lookup: CDR1 MNHEY, CDR2 SMNVEV (reference sequence). CDR3 DNA sequence: TGTGCCAGCACCCTGACTAGCGGGGGGCTGGAGACCCAGTACTTC. Amino acids: CASTLTSGGLETQYF.

This clone was counted a few times. The chain combines TRBV9 with TRBJ1-1; D not resolved. CDR1 SGDLS and CDR2 YYNGEE come from the germline V gene. This CDR3 spans 13 amino acids. The germline V and J ends were trimmed by 0 bases and 1 base, with 4 bases remaining between them. CDR3 nucleotides: TGTGCCAGCAGCGTAGCCCAGAACACTGAAGCTTTCTTT. It encodes CASSVAQNTEAFF.